The 6 T cell receptor beta chains listed next were all sequenced from one sample in a study of shared clonotypes between healthy human individuals. Sequencing was performed with immunoSEQ multiplex PCR; in TCRdb, only in-frame clones are kept and a portion is missing. The repertoire consists of about 980,000 clones, with 76% occurring once and the leading ten covering over 1.3%. Input material: memory CD4+ T cells sorted from blood. Subset here: CD45RA-negative fraction. These receptors originate from a man in his late teens or twenties in good health.

The V call is TRBV10-2, the J call TRBJ2-1, with TRBD2 matching over 9 bases. The CDR3 is 14 residues long. The germline V gene has CDR1 WSHSY and CDR2 SAAADI. V lost 6 bases, J lost 3 bases, and 3 bases stayed unmatched. Here the CDR3 reads CASRVAGVYNEQFF. CDR3 in DNA: TGCGCCAGCAGGGTAGCGGGAGTCTACAATGAGCAGTTCTTC.

Written as DNA, the CDR3 is TGTGCCAGCAGGCTAGAGGGAAGCACAGATACGCAGTATTTT. Protein sequence: CASRLEGSTDTQYF. The chain is built from TRBV6-1 and TRBJ2-3, with a weak D call TRBD2 (5 bases). Trimming shortened V by 6 bases and J by 0 bases, and 10 bases separated the two germline ends. The CDR3 spans 14 residues. CDR1 MNHNS and CDR2 SASEGT come from the germline V gene.

The V and J genes are TRBV4-1 and TRBJ2-1; no firm D call. This CDR3 region has 16 residues. V was shortened by 8 bases and J by 1 base, with 18 bases between the two germline ends. CDR1 and CDR2 from the germline V gene are MGHRA and YSYEKL. CDR3 in amino acids: CASYPTASASYNEQFF. In DNA, the CDR3 is TGCGCCAGCTACCCAACGGCCAGCGCGTCCTACAATGAGCAGTTCTTC.

This chain connects TRBV7-9 to TRBJ1-6; D not resolved. Germline CDR1 is SEHNR and CDR2 is FQNEAQ (reference sequence). CDR3 length equals 15 residues. V lost 1 base and J 9 bases, leaving 13 bases between the germline ends. The CDR3 protein is CASSLGALSASPLHF. CDR3 in DNA: TGTGCCAGCAGCTTAGGGGCTTTAAGCGCTTCACCCCTCCACTTT.

This chain uses TRBV5-1 with TRBJ2-3, with a weak D call TRBD2 (6 bases). Germline V CDR1 and CDR2: SGHRS, YFSETQ. The CDR3 is 15 amino acids. V shed 6 bases and J shed 5 bases, with 19 bases lying between them. DNA of the CDR3: TGCGCCAGCACCAAGGCGGGGCTAGCCGAAGATACGCAGTATTTT. Its protein is CASTKAGLAEDTQYF.

This clone was found once. The chain recombines TRBV6-5 with TRBJ2-1, with D possibly TRBD2 on 5 matching bases. V gave up 5 bases and J gave up 13 bases, with 15 bases separating them. The CDR3 length is 12 residues. Looked up from germline, CDR1 is MNHEY and CDR2 is SVGAGI. CDR3 in DNA: TGTGCCAGCAGTCCGGACTGGGGATACCAGTTCTTC. This gives the protein CASSPDWGYQFF.